Below, 3 T cell receptor beta chains from the same sample are listed, as sequenced in a study of cytomegalovirus exposure and HLA in healthy donors. PCR was performed using 60 Vbeta and 13 Jbeta primers. Only in-frame clones appear in the TCRdb table, and some are missing; sequencing was by immunoSEQ multiplex PCR. Among about 130,000 clones, about four fifths were seen once, and the ten largest hold 3% to 4%. Material for sequencing was PBMCs. These receptors were collected from a woman between 40 and 50 years old in good health and CMV-seronegative.

This chain connects TRBV4-1 to TRBJ2-5, with 8 bases lining up with TRBD1. J gave up 4 bases and V 4 bases, and 17 bases lay outside the gene matches. This CDR3 comprises 18 residues. Germline-derived CDR1 and CDR2 are MGHRA and YSYEKL. The CDR3 sequence is CASSRPIGTGSGIETQYF. The CDR3, as DNA: TGCGCCAGCAGCCGCCCCATAGGGACAGGCTCCGGAATAGAGACCCAGTACTTC.

J is TRBJ1-2 and V is TRBV5-4, with 7 bases identical to TRBD1. Germline V gene data show CDR1 as SGHNT and CDR2 as YYREEE (reference sequence). The CDR3 has 16 amino acids. J lost 1 base, V lost 3 bases, and 9 bases had no gene match. The CDR3 DNA reads as TGTGCCAGCAGCTCTTGGTCCCGGGACAGTAACTATGGCTACACCTTC. Protein product: CASSSWSRDSNYGYTF. Together with reference TRBV5-4 and TRBJ1-2, the CDR3 gives the full variable domain: ETGVTQSPTHLIKTRGQQVTLRCSSQSGHNTVSWYQQALGQGPQFIFQYYREEENGRGNFPPRFSGLQFPNYSSELNVNALELDDSALYLCASSSWSRDSNYGYTFGSGTRLTVV.

The chain has TRBV5-4 and TRBJ2-7; 7 bases line up with TRBD1. Germline lookup yields CDR1 SGHNT and CDR2 YYREEE (reference sequence). The CDR3 covers 14 residues. Losses at the gene ends were 2 bases for V and 3 bases for J; bases not matched to a gene: 5. CDR3 in DNA: TGTGCCAGCAGCTTATGGGACAGAGTCTACGAGCAGTACTTC. This gives the protein CASSLWDRVYEQYF.